This T cell receptor (beta chain) appears in the sequencing data of a study of post-analysis software for immune sequencing data. Study as a whole: Multiple sclerosis in the patients followed relapsing-remitting, secondary progressive and progressive-relapsing courses.

Included in the TCR beta cDNA libraries were unique molecular identifiers. TCRdb re-called the PCR reads with MiXCR, one entry per CDR3 protein. The repertoire holds hundreds of thousands of distinct CDR3 sequences, with more than 50% as singletons. Germline lookup yields CDR1 SGHVS and CDR2 FNYEAQ. Trimming left V 1 base short and J 4 bases short, with 14 bases between. The CDR3 extends over 16 amino acids. General study points: Controls significantly exceeded multiple sclerosis patients in normalized Chao1 diversity. Included in a set of several TRBV segments more frequent in patients than controls were TRBV5-6, TRBV5-1 and TRBV20-1.

In regard to this clonotype: Its antigen is undetermined.

The chain couples TRBV7-6 to TRBJ1-3; maybe TRBD1 (6 bases). The source material was blood. This TCR came from a girl aged 2 to 9 with multiple sclerosis. The CDR3 coding sequence is TGTGCCAGCAGCTTAGATCGCGGGGGCGCGGGAAACACCATATATTTT. Protein product: CASSLDRGGAGNTIYF.